These 14 T cell receptor beta chains were all obtained from the same sample, sequenced in a study of cytomegalovirus exposure and HLA in healthy donors. 60 Vbeta and 13 Jbeta primers were used in PCR. The assay was immunoSEQ multiplex PCR, and TCRdb's table has in-frame clones only and misses some. The sample contains approximately 110,000 clones, approximately 73% of which appear only once. Sample: PBMCs. The receptors come from a man aged 35 to 55 in good health and CMV-seronegative.

The CDR3 DNA follows: TGTGCCAGCAGCTTAGCGGAGTTGATCACCGGGGAGCTGTTTTTT. Encoded protein: CASSLAELITGELFF. This chain connects TRBV7-9 to TRBJ2-2; D gene unclear. Germline CDR1 and CDR2: SEHNR and FQNEAQ (reference sequence). V dropped 0 bases and J dropped 4 bases, with 9 bases sitting between them. There are 15 residues in the CDR3.

The chain is built from TRBV27 and TRBJ1-1; unclear D gene. This CDR3 has 13 amino acids. Germline V CDR1 and CDR2: MNHEY, SMNVEV (reference sequence). With 1 base removed from V and 2 bases from J, the gap between germline ends came to 5 bases. As DNA, the CDR3 is TGTGCCAGCAGTTTATTCCCAAACACTGAAGCTTTCTTT. This sequence encodes CASSLFPNTEAFF.

This chain links TRBV4-1 with TRBJ2-3; possible D gene TRBD2, 5 bases. This CDR3 has 13 amino acids. V was pared by 0 bases and J by 9 bases, with 10 bases between. Germline CDR1 is MGHRA and CDR2 is YSYEKL. The CDR3 region has the DNA TGCGCCAGCAGCCAAGAGTCCGGGGTAACGCAGTATTTT. This sequence encodes CASSQESGVTQYF.

The chain combines TRBV18 with TRBJ1-6; 8 bases line up with TRBD1. After removal of 3 bases from V and 5 bases from J, the junction contained 6 bases not matched to a gene. Per germline, CDR1 KGHSH and CDR2 LQKENI. The CDR3 loop spans 16 amino acids. DNA for the CDR3: TGTGCCAGCTCACCGCGGACAGGGAGAAATAATTCACCCCTCCACTTT. Translated: CASSPRTGRNNSPLHF.

The rearrangement joins TRBV19 to TRBJ1-2, with 7 nucleotides matching TRBD1. The CDR3 is made up of 15 amino acids. Germline loops: CDR1 LNHDA, CDR2 SQIVND (reference sequence). Germline trimming cut 7 bases from V and 4 bases from J; bases unmatched to any gene: 12. This CDR3 reads CASTDPPGQSYGYTF. CDR3 nucleotides: TGTGCCAGTACCGACCCACCGGGACAGAGCTATGGCTACACCTTC.

This clone has more than one count but fewer than ten. CDR3 sequence (DNA): TGCGCCAGCAGCCAAGATCATGGCGCGGGATCGAACACCGGGGAGCTGTTTTTT. Translation: CASSQDHGAGSNTGELFF. The V gene is TRBV4-3, the J gene TRBJ2-2; possible D gene TRBD2, 6 bases. Germline V gene sequence: CDR1 LGHNA, CDR2 YSLEER. Trimming shortened V by 0 bases and J by 0 bases, and 14 bases separated the two germline ends. This CDR3 contains 18 residues.

DNA of the CDR3: TGCGCCAGCAGCCAAATATCAGGGGGCATCAGCTACACCTTC. Protein: CASSQISGGISYTF. The V call is TRBV4-3, the J call TRBJ1-2, with 8 bases lining up with TRBD1. In germline, CDR1 is LGHNA, CDR2 YSLEER. This CDR3 is 14 amino acids long. V lost 2 bases and J lost 9; bases outside the gene matches: 8.

This chain links TRBV5-6 with TRBJ1-6; D call uncertain. The germline V and J ends were trimmed by 5 bases and 4 bases, with 13 bases remaining between them. The germline V gene encodes CDR1 SGHDT and CDR2 YYEEEE. The length of the CDR3 is 15 residues. CDR3: CASSHRDDYNSPLHF. DNA for the CDR3: TGTGCCAGCAGTCACCGGGATGATTATAATTCACCCCTCCACTTT.

The gene calls are TRBV28 and TRBJ2-3; D is uncertain. This CDR3 region has 11 residues. Trimming stripped 7 bases from V and 2 bases from J, with 4 bases between. CDR1 and CDR2 from the germline V gene are MDHEN and SYDVKM. The CDR3 spells CASTNTDTQYF. DNA of the CDR3: TGTGCCAGCACCAACACAGATACGCAGTATTTT.

This chain links TRBV25-1 with TRBJ1-2; a possible D gene is TRBD1 (5 bases). Germline V gene data show CDR1 as MGHDK and CDR2 as SYGVNS. This CDR3 has 16 residues. Deletions cut 4 bases from V and 0 bases from J, with 15 bases between. The CDR3 loop is CASSGLDRPSNYGYTF. The CDR3 nucleotides are TGTGCCAGCAGTGGGTTAGACAGACCCTCTAACTATGGCTACACCTTC.

This clone was observed a handful of times. V usage is TRBV6-1 and J usage is TRBJ2-7; D may be TRBD2 (5 bases). Germline lookup yields CDR1 MNHNS and CDR2 SASEGT. This CDR3 has 14 amino acids. With 4 bases removed from V and 4 bases from J, the gap between germline ends came to 14 bases. The CDR3 nucleotides are TGTGCCAGCAGTGGGCGGGTCGAGTTTTACGAGCAGTACTTC. It yields the protein CASSGRVEFYEQYF.

This chain joins TRBV6-5 and TRBJ1-5; D gene ambiguous. Trimming shortened V by 0 bases and J by 0 bases, and 6 bases separated the two germline ends. The CDR3 has 15 amino acids. Germline CDR1 reads MNHEY; CDR2 reads SVGAGI. CDR3 loop: CASSYSGRSNQPQHF. The CDR3 coding sequence is TGTGCCAGCAGTTACTCGGGCCGTAGCAATCAGCCCCAGCATTTT.

Here the CDR3 reads CASSMTGSLGYTF. The CDR3, as DNA: TGTGCCAGTAGTATGACAGGTTCGCTCGGCTACACCTTC. The chain has TRBV19 and TRBJ1-2; a possible D gene is TRBD1 (6 bases). The CDR3 spans 13 residues. Trimming pared 3 bases from V and 8 bases from J, leaving 13 bases between. Germline assignment: CDR1 LNHDA and CDR2 SQIVND (reference sequence).

The chain combines TRBV28 with TRBJ1-6; D remains unclear. The germline gives CDR1 MDHEN, CDR2 SYDVKM. This CDR3 region has 13 residues. The V end lost 3 bases, the J end lost 3 bases, and 3 bases lay between the germline ends. CDR3: CASSFGYNSPLHF. CDR3 sequence (DNA): TGTGCCAGCAGTTTCGGCTATAATTCACCCCTCCACTTT.